This TCR beta chain was sequenced for a study of T cell responses to AZD1222 COVID-19 vaccine. Between the trimmed V and J ends, which lost 6 bases and 6 bases, there was a span of 15 bases. Germline CDR1 reads LGHNA; CDR2 reads YSLEER. This CDR3 region has 14 residues. Assay used: immunoSEQ multiplex PCR; TCRdb lists only in-frame clones, some missing. The table has over 200,000 clones, approximately 94% seen once. This rearrangement joins TRBV4-3 to TRBJ2-1; D might be TRBD2 (5 bases). This receptor was taken from an adult who received the MenACWY meningococcal vaccine as a control. This sample comprised peripheral blood, obtained 28 days after the second dose of the MenACWY control vaccine. The CDR3 reads CASSGGSQPNEQFF. The CDR3 DNA is TGCGCCAGCAGTGGCGGGTCCCAACCCAATGAGCAGTTCTTC.